A single TCR beta chain is shown here with its context. Its antigen is not identified. Trimming at V came to 3 bases and at J to 9 bases, leaving 4 bases not matched to a gene. This CDR3 region has 12 residues. Per the germline V gene, CDR1 is SEHNR and CDR2 is FQNEAQ (reference sequence). DNA at about 210 ng, 25,000 to 35,000 T cell genomes, went into sorted-subset replicate PCRs. Here immunoSEQ multiplex PCR was the method, and the copy in TCRdb shows in-frame clones only, minus some. There are about 2.2 million clones in the sample; 85% to 95% occur only once, and roughly 1.8% lies in the top ten. Positively selected for CCR7, the CD45RO-negative cells used as naive CD8 cells excluded terminally differentiated effector memory CD45RA+ cells. These data originate in a study of shared clonotypes between healthy human individuals. Points from the study as a whole: The expectation was that sequencing depth would affect clonotype sharing among donors. Naive subsets typically showed greater estimated richness than memory subsets. The generation probabilities recorded for non-shared clonotypes fell below those of clonotypes shared by all four donors.

This chain links TRBV7-9 with TRBJ1-2, with 7 bases fitting TRBD1. Sequencing was done on a sample of naive CD8+ T cells from PBMCs. The sequence was collected from a man younger than 30 in good health. Some clones in this sample may be carry-over from other donors' samples. CDR3 protein: CASSFGQESYTF. CDR3 nucleotides: TGTGCCAGCAGCTTCGGACAGGAGAGCTACACCTTC. Variable domain in full (rest from reference TRBV7-9 and TRBJ1-2): DTGVSQNPRHKITKRGQNVTFRCDPISEHNRLYWYRQTLGQGPEFLTYFQNEAQLEKSRLLSDRFSAERPKGSFSTLEIQRTEQGDSAMYLCASSFGQESYTFGSGTRLTVV.